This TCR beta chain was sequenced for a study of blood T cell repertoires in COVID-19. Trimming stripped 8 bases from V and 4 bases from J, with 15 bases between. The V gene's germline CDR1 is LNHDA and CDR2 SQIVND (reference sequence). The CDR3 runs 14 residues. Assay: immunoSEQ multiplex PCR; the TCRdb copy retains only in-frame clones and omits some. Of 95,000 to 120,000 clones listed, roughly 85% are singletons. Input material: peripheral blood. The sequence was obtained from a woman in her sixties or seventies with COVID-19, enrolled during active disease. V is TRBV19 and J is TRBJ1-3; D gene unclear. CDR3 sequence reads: CASCENTLGNTIYF. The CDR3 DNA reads TGTGCCAGTTGTGAGAATACTTTGGGAAACACCATATATTTT.